A selection of T cell receptor beta chains follows, all from one sample in a study of T cell repertoires in cytomegalovirus infection. No antigens are known for them. MiXCR was run by TCRdb on the reads, yielding one entry per CDR3 protein. The table records more than 85,000 distinct CDR3 sequences, around 30% of them present only once. The specimen was CD8+ T cells from cultured PBMCs, collected from culture after CMV antigen stimulation. These receptors originate from a human donor in good health (CMV status not recorded). Some clones in this sample may be carry-over from other donors' samples. Each CDR3 is given with its conserved first and last residue. D genes are given only for firm matches. Clone sizes are given selectively: once, few, many, or a class where the clone is expanded.

clone size: many; J gene: TRBJ2-3; D gene: NA; V gene: TRBV6-1; CDR3 protein: CASSLVGTDTQYF; CDR3 DNA: TGTGCCAGCAGTTTGGTCGGCACAGATACGCAGTATTTT
clone size: many; J gene: TRBJ2-7; D gene: TRBD1; V gene: TRBV7-2; CDR3 protein: CASSLSGTGGEEQYF; CDR3 DNA: TGTGCCAGCAGCTTATCCGGGACAGGGGGCGAGGAGCAGTACTTC
clone size: NA; J gene: TRBJ2-1; D gene: NA; V gene: TRBV5-4; CDR3 protein: CASSLVQGSDEQFF; CDR3 DNA: TGTGCCAGCAGCCTGGTGCAGGGTTCGGATGAGCAGTTCTTC
clone size: NA; J gene: TRBJ1-1; D gene: TRBD1; V gene: TRBV19; CDR3 protein: CASSVDRGLTEAFF; CDR3 DNA: TGTGCCAGTAGTGTCGACAGGGGGCTCACTGAAGCTTTCTTT
clone size: few; J gene: TRBJ2-1; D gene: NA; V gene: TRBV7-8; CDR3 protein: CASSLAPDPSTDNEQFF; CDR3 DNA: TGTGCCAGCAGCTTAGCGCCCGACCCCTCCACAGACAATGAGCAGTTCTTC
clone size: few; J gene: TRBJ2-5; D gene: NA; V gene: TRBV6-2/TRBV6-3; CDR3 protein: CASSFEGERYF; CDR3 DNA: TGTGCCAGCAGTTTTGAAGGGGAGAGGTACTTC
clone size: few; J gene: TRBJ1-2; D gene: NA; V gene: TRBV5-6; CDR3 protein: CASSLGQGTNYGYTF; CDR3 DNA: TGTGCCAGCAGCTTGGGGCAGGGGACTAACTATGGCTACACCTTC
clone size: NA; J gene: TRBJ2-7; D gene: NA; V gene: TRBV4-1; CDR3 protein: CASSQDTGKSDEQYF; CDR3 DNA: TGCGCCAGCAGCCAAGATACAGGGAAATCCGACGAGCAGTACTTC
clone size: few; J gene: TRBJ1-1; D gene: NA; V gene: TRBV7-8; CDR3 protein: CASSPAYGAGANTEAFF; CDR3 DNA: TGTGCCAGCAGCCCCGCATACGGGGCTGGGGCGAACACTGAAGCTTTCTTT
clone size: many; J gene: TRBJ2-5; D gene: TRBD2; V gene: TRBV7-2; CDR3 protein: CASSSRAGGPRQETQYF; CDR3 DNA: TGTGCCAGCAGCTCCCGAGCGGGGGGGCCCCGACAAGAGACCCAGTACTTC
clone size: NA; J gene: TRBJ1-2; D gene: TRBD1; V gene: TRBV18; CDR3 protein: CASSPGQVNYGYTF; CDR3 DNA: TGTGCCAGCTCACCGGGACAGGTCAACTATGGCTACACCTTC
clone size: many; J gene: TRBJ2-1; D gene: NA; V gene: TRBV15; CDR3 protein: CATSSLSGIFNEQFF; CDR3 DNA: TGTGCCACCAGCAGCCTTAGCGGTATATTTAATGAGCAGTTCTTC
clone size: few; J gene: TRBJ2-5; D gene: NA; V gene: TRBV12-3/TRBV12-4; CDR3 protein: CASSGPPGFETQYF; CDR3 DNA: TGTGCCAGCAGCGGCCCGCCAGGGTTTGAGACCCAGTACTTC
clone size: few; J gene: TRBJ1-4; D gene: NA; V gene: TRBV4-1; CDR3 protein: CASSQDEFEKLFF; CDR3 DNA: TGCGCCAGCAGCCAAGACGAGTTTGAAAAACTGTTTTTT
clone size: NA; J gene: TRBJ2-5; D gene: NA; V gene: TRBV5-5; CDR3 protein: CASSLAVTTLETQYF; CDR3 DNA: TGTGCCAGCAGCTTGGCGGTGACAACCCTGGAGACCCAGTACTTC
clone size: few; J gene: TRBJ1-2; D gene: NA; V gene: TRBV7-9; CDR3 protein: CASSFGPSDGYTF; CDR3 DNA: TGTGCCAGCAGCTTTGGTCCAAGTGATGGCTACACCTTC
clone size: NA; J gene: TRBJ2-7; D gene: TRBD2; V gene: TRBV4-2; CDR3 protein: CASSPGTSGGASREQYF; CDR3 DNA: TGTGCCAGCAGCCCCGGGACTAGCGGGGGGGCGTCTCGGGAGCAGTACTTC
clone size: NA; J gene: TRBJ1-5; D gene: TRBD1; V gene: TRBV19; CDR3 protein: CASKSPGTGVRVNQPQHF; CDR3 DNA: TGTGCCAGTAAAAGTCCGGGGACAGGGGTTCGGGTCAATCAGCCCCAGCATTTT
clone size: NA; J gene: TRBJ2-4; D gene: NA; V gene: TRBV20-1; CDR3 protein: CSALVASENIQYF; CDR3 DNA: TGCAGTGCCTTAGTAGCTTCCGAAAACATTCAGTACTTC
clone size: NA; J gene: TRBJ2-7; D gene: NA; V gene: TRBV4-1; CDR3 protein: CASSAGTYSYEQYF; CDR3 DNA: TGCGCCAGCAGCGCCGGGACATACTCCTACGAGCAGTACTTC
clone size: NA; J gene: TRBJ2-7; D gene: NA; V gene: TRBV3-1; CDR3 protein: CASSQGVGYEQYF; CDR3 DNA: TGTGCCAGCAGCCAAGGGGTAGGCTACGAGCAGTACTTC
clone size: many; J gene: TRBJ1-1; D gene: NA; V gene: TRBV10-2; CDR3 protein: CASSELPQPEAFF; CDR3 DNA: TGCGCCAGCAGTGAGTTGCCCCAACCTGAAGCTTTCTTT
clone size: NA; J gene: TRBJ1-1; D gene: NA; V gene: TRBV7-6; CDR3 protein: CASSLDPGWNTEAFF; CDR3 DNA: TGTGCCAGCAGCTTAGATCCAGGGTGGAACACTGAAGCTTTCTTT
clone size: NA; J gene: TRBJ2-3; D gene: NA; V gene: TRBV4-1; CDR3 protein: CASSQADGDTQYF; CDR3 DNA: TGCGCCAGCAGCCAAGCCGATGGGGATACGCAGTATTTT
clone size: NA; J gene: TRBJ2-1; D gene: TRBD2; V gene: TRBV20-1; CDR3 protein: CSAEALAGGDEQFF; CDR3 DNA: TGCAGTGCTGAGGCACTAGCGGGGGGCGATGAGCAGTTCTTC
clone size: few; J gene: TRBJ2-5; D gene: TRBD1; V gene: TRBV6-1; CDR3 protein: CASSRQGLGETQYF; CDR3 DNA: TGTGCCAGCAGCCGACAGGGGTTAGGGGAGACCCAGTACTTC
clone size: NA; J gene: TRBJ1-5; D gene: NA; V gene: TRBV2; CDR3 protein: CASIRHTNQPQHF; CDR3 DNA: TGTGCCAGCATTCGGCACACCAATCAGCCCCAGCATTTT
clone size: few; J gene: TRBJ2-5; D gene: NA; V gene: TRBV4-1; CDR3 protein: CASSQDLGLSSETQYF; CDR3 DNA: TGCGCCAGCAGCCAAGATCTAGGACTTAGTTCAGAGACCCAGTACTTC
clone size: many; J gene: TRBJ2-3; D gene: NA; V gene: TRBV12-3/TRBV12-4; CDR3 protein: CASSFGYTTDTQYF; CDR3 DNA: TGTGCCAGCAGTTTCGGCTATACCACAGATACGCAGTATTTT
clone size: few; J gene: TRBJ1-1; D gene: NA; V gene: TRBV7-8; CDR3 protein: CASSLAARGLTEAFF; CDR3 DNA: TGTGCCAGCAGCTTAGCTGCCAGGGGTTTAACTGAAGCTTTCTTT
clone size: NA; J gene: TRBJ2-7; D gene: NA; V gene: TRBV15; CDR3 protein: CATSGDVSSTTYEQYF; CDR3 DNA: TGTGCCACCAGCGGCGACGTGAGTTCAACAACCTACGAGCAGTACTTC
clone size: NA; J gene: TRBJ1-1; D gene: NA; V gene: TRBV5-6; CDR3 protein: CASSFGVGGLEAFF; CDR3 DNA: TGTGCCAGCAGCTTCGGCGTTGGAGGCTTGGAGGCTTTCTTT
clone size: NA; J gene: TRBJ1-1; D gene: NA; V gene: TRBV7-9; CDR3 protein: CASSFTREAFF; CDR3 DNA: TGTGCCAGCAGCTTTACACGTGAAGCTTTCTTT
clone size: NA; J gene: TRBJ2-1; D gene: NA; V gene: TRBV4-1; CDR3 protein: CASSQDATNEQFF; CDR3 DNA: TGCGCCAGCAGCCAAGACGCGACAAATGAGCAGTTCTTC
clone size: few; J gene: TRBJ1-1; D gene: TRBD1; V gene: TRBV28; CDR3 protein: CASSSGTGETEAFF; CDR3 DNA: TGTGCCAGCAGTTCCGGGACAGGGGAGACTGAAGCTTTCTTT
clone size: few; J gene: TRBJ1-1; D gene: NA; V gene: TRBV6-5; CDR3 protein: CASSYIPGGGRNTEAFF; CDR3 DNA: TGTGCCAGCAGTTACATACCGGGGGGCGGGAGGAACACTGAAGCTTTCTTT
clone size: few; J gene: TRBJ1-3; D gene: NA; V gene: TRBV6-1; CDR3 protein: CASSYDQFFSGNTIYF; CDR3 DNA: TGTGCCAGCAGCTATGATCAGTTTTTCTCTGGAAACACCATATATTTT
clone size: few; J gene: TRBJ1-6; D gene: NA; V gene: TRBV28; CDR3 protein: CASSLGPQNSPLHF; CDR3 DNA: TGTGCCAGCAGTTTAGGGCCGCAAAATTCACCCCTCCACTTT
clone size: NA; J gene: TRBJ2-7; D gene: NA; V gene: TRBV5-1; CDR3 protein: CASSEDVVSYEQYF; CDR3 DNA: TGCGCCAGCAGCGAGGACGTTGTCTCCTACGAGCAGTACTTC
clone size: NA; J gene: TRBJ2-2; D gene: NA; V gene: TRBV27; CDR3 protein: CASSPYLERLNTGELFF; CDR3 DNA: TGTGCCAGCAGTCCCTACCTTGAGCGTTTGAACACCGGGGAGCTGTTTTTT
clone size: NA; J gene: TRBJ2-7; D gene: TRBD1; V gene: TRBV15; CDR3 protein: CATSGGTGPYEQYF; CDR3 DNA: TGTGCCACCAGCGGGGGGACAGGACCCTACGAGCAGTACTTC
clone size: NA; J gene: TRBJ1-1; D gene: TRBD1; V gene: TRBV7-2; CDR3 protein: CASSLGDRLSTEAFF; CDR3 DNA: TGTGCCAGCAGCTTAGGGGACAGGTTGAGCACTGAAGCTTTCTTT
clone size: many; J gene: TRBJ2-1; D gene: NA; V gene: TRBV7-9; CDR3 protein: CASSLVQGQGEQFF; CDR3 DNA: TGTGCCAGCAGCTTAGTGCAGGGCCAGGGTGAGCAGTTCTTC
clone size: NA; J gene: TRBJ1-2; D gene: TRBD1; V gene: TRBV27; CDR3 protein: CASRSDRGQGDGYTF; CDR3 DNA: TGTGCCAGCAGGTCGGACAGGGGGCAAGGCGATGGCTACACCTTC
clone size: few; J gene: TRBJ1-2; D gene: NA; V gene: TRBV20-1; CDR3 protein: CSARDSRDSHYGYTF; CDR3 DNA: TGCAGTGCTAGAGATAGTCGGGATTCACACTATGGCTACACCTTC
clone size: NA; J gene: TRBJ2-3; D gene: TRBD2; V gene: TRBV6-1; CDR3 protein: CASSEVLAVDTDTQYF; CDR3 DNA: TGTGCCAGCAGTGAAGTGCTAGCGGTAGACACAGATACGCAGTATTTT
clone size: few; J gene: TRBJ1-6; D gene: TRBD1; V gene: TRBV20-1; CDR3 protein: CSARDREFGSYNSPLHF; CDR3 DNA: TGCAGTGCCCGGGACAGGGAGTTTGGATCCTATAATTCACCCCTCCACTTT
clone size: NA; J gene: TRBJ1-6; D gene: TRBD1; V gene: TRBV2; CDR3 protein: CASSTGTGSPLHF; CDR3 DNA: TGTGCCAGCAGTACCGGGACAGGGTCACCCCTCCACTTT